The sequence of this TCR beta chain was determined in a study of CD8+ T cells in alopecia areata. Peripheral blood and lesional scalp punch biopsies were taken from alopecia areata patients. Study results and caveats: Relative to mice, TCR sharing across patients was less clear, a difference possibly HLA-related. Alopecia totalis/universalis scalp especially showed more expanded CD8+ clones than normal scalp.

As concerns this clone: The antigen remains undetermined.

The CDR3 has 18 amino acids. V was cut by 0 bases and J by 3 bases, with 18 bases left in between. CDR1 and CDR2 (germline): GTSNPN, SVGIG (reference sequence). RNA extraction was followed by reverse transcription into cDNA, which acted as the sequencing template. The repertoire was sequenced with immunoSEQ multiplex PCR; TCRdb's copy has only in-frame clones and lacks some. The sample comprises 200,000 to 250,000 clones, 50% to 65% of which are singletons, and approximately 0.45% rests with the top ten. The chain has TRBV30 and TRBJ1-6, with TRBD1 as a possible D gene (5 bases). The specimen was CD4+ T cells sorted from blood, collected at week 0. This TCR came from a human donor with alopecia areata. CDR3 nucleotides: TGTGCCTGGAGTGTACAAAGAACAGGACTAGGCTATAATTCACCCCTCCACTTT. Translating it yields CAWSVQRTGLGYNSPLHF.